One sample yielded the 21 T cell receptor beta chains listed below, sequenced in a study of blood T cell repertoires in COVID-19. Clones were sequenced by immunoSEQ multiplex PCR, and TCRdb holds only the in-frame ones, with some missing. Here the sample spans a few hundred thousand clones, around 91% being singletons. Sequenced material: PBMCs or T cells enriched from blood (not recorded which). Receptors originate from a woman in her 40s who had recovered from COVID-19.

The V call is TRBV30, the J call TRBJ1-2; D not resolved. The CDR3 contains 15 residues. In germline, CDR1 is GTSNPN, CDR2 SVGIG (reference sequence). Trimming cost V 0 bases and J 1 base, with 12 bases left between them. The CDR3 loop reads CAWSVLRGLNYGYTF. The CDR3 bases are TGTGCCTGGAGTGTACTTCGAGGGCTTAACTATGGCTACACCTTC. The full variable domain, completed using reference TRBV30 and TRBJ1-2, is SQTIHQWPATLVQPVGSPLSLECTVEGTSNPNLYWYRQAAGRGLQLLFYSVGIGQISSEVPQNLSASRPQDRQFILSSKKLLLSDSGFYLCAWSVLRGLNYGYTFGSGTRLTVV.

V usage is TRBV7-2 and J usage is TRBJ2-1; D might be TRBD1 (5 bases). This CDR3 has 13 residues. Germline V gene sequence: CDR1 SGHTA, CDR2 FQGNSA. The ends were cut back, 5 bases at V and 10 bases at J, with 15 bases in the middle. The CDR3 DNA reads TGTGCCAGCAGCCACACAGCGCAGGGCGAGCAGTTCTTC. Its translation: CASSHTAQGEQFF. Full variable domain (missing parts from reference TRBV7-2 and TRBJ2-1): GAGVSQSPSNKVTEKGKDVELRCDPISGHTALYWYRQSLGQGLEFLIYFQGNSAPDKSGLPSDRFSAERTGGSVSTLTIQRTQQEDSAVYLCASSHTAQGEQFFGPGTRLTVL.

The chain has TRBV7-2 and TRBJ2-7; a weak D match, TRBD1 (6 bases). The CDR3 totals 12 residues. V lost 7 bases and J 3 bases, leaving 10 bases between the germline ends. Germline assignment: CDR1 SGHTA and CDR2 FQGNSA. The CDR3 sequence: CASTQTGYEQYF. CDR3 DNA: TGTGCCAGCACCCAGACAGGCTACGAGCAGTACTTC.

CDR3: CASSQASSGNFKQFF. DNA of the CDR3: TGCGCCAGCAGCCAAGCATCTAGCGGGAACTTTAAGCAGTTCTTC. The rearrangement links TRBV4-1 to TRBJ2-1; 9 positions match TRBD2. This CDR3 has 15 residues. CDR1 is MGHRA, CDR2 YSYEKL, per germline. After removal of 1 base from V and 11 bases from J, the junction contained 9 bases not matched to a gene.

This clone was recorded once. The gene calls are TRBV7-2 and TRBJ2-3; the match to TRBD2 covers 8 bases. CDR1 and CDR2 (germline): SGHTA, FQGNSA. Trimming took 3 bases from V and 6 from J; bases not matched to a gene: 5. This CDR3 contains 14 residues. Here the CDR3 DNA reads TGTGCCAGCAGCTTCGCGGGGGGTCGGGATACGCAGTATTTT. Its translation: CASSFAGGRDTQYF.

CDR3 region: CASSFGPGYGYTF. The CDR3 nucleotides read TGTGCCAGCAGTTTCGGTCCAGGGTATGGCTACACCTTC. J is TRBJ1-2 and V is TRBV28, with a possible D match to TRBD1 (5 bases). This CDR3 spans 13 amino acids. Germline CDR1 MDHEN, CDR2 SYDVKM. V was trimmed by 3 bases and J by 5 bases, leaving 10 bases between them.

The CDR3 is CASSWNRGRNTEAFF. CDR3 bases: TGTGCCAGCAGCTGGAACAGGGGCAGGAACACTGAAGCTTTCTTT. The V gene is TRBV5-4, the J gene TRBJ1-1, with 7 bases identical to TRBD1. Germline V gene lookup returns CDR1 SGHNT and CDR2 YYREEE (reference sequence). CDR3 length: 15 amino acids. V gave up 3 bases and J gave up 1 base; unmatched junction bases: 6.

This rearrangement joins TRBV4-1 to TRBJ2-1, with 12 bases lining up with TRBD2. V lost 2 bases and J lost 4; bases outside the gene matches: 15. The CDR3 consists of 20 residues. In germline, CDR1 is MGHRA, CDR2 YSYEKL. The DNA for the CDR3 is TGCGCCAGCAGCCAATCCCCCCTACCACCAGGGACTAGCGGGTACAATGAGCAGTTCTTC. It specifies CASSQSPLPPGTSGYNEQFF.

The chain has TRBV27 and TRBJ2-7; the D gene is possibly TRBD1 (6 bases). V dropped 3 bases and J dropped 3 bases, with 15 bases sitting between them. The CDR3 is made up of 15 amino acids. In germline, CDR1 is MNHEY, CDR2 SMNVEV (reference sequence). The CDR3 is CASSLEGRGDYEQYF. DNA for the CDR3: TGTGCCAGCAGTTTGGAAGGCAGGGGCGACTACGAGCAGTACTTC.

The rearrangement joins TRBV5-1 to TRBJ2-3; 8 nucleotides align to TRBD2. Trimming took 2 bases from V and 4 from J; bases not matched to a gene: 6. In germline, CDR1 is SGHRS, CDR2 YFSETQ. The CDR3 is 15 residues long. CDR3 loop: CASSFGAGVADTQYF. CDR3 nucleotide sequence: TGCGCCAGCAGCTTTGGAGCGGGAGTGGCAGATACGCAGTATTTT.

The chain has TRBV9 and TRBJ1-2, with 7 bases aligning to TRBD1. This CDR3 is built from 14 residues. V lost 3 bases, J lost 2 bases, and 4 bases stayed unmatched. Germline V gene lookup returns CDR1 SGDLS and CDR2 YYNGEE. As DNA, the CDR3 is TGTGCCAGCAGCGCGACGGGACAGAACTATGGCTACACCTTC. Translating gives CASSATGQNYGYTF.

This clone was counted once. The V call is TRBV7-3, the J call TRBJ1-1, with D hard to call. The V end lost 3 bases, the J end lost 10 bases, and 12 bases lay between the germline ends. The CDR3 is 12 amino acids. Germline CDR1 and CDR2: SGHTA and FQGTGA. The CDR3 region has the DNA TGTGCCAGCAGCTTCACGGGGTCACGAGCTTTCTTT. It encodes CASSFTGSRAFF.

The chain has TRBV7-2 and TRBJ2-1; tentatively, D is TRBD1 (6 bases). The CDR3 sequence is 13 residues long. V lost 1 base and J 7 bases, leaving 8 bases between the germline ends. CDR1 is SGHTA and CDR2 is FQGNSA in the germline V gene. The chain's CDR3 is CASSLVRGNEQFF. CDR3 nucleotides: TGTGCCAGCAGCTTAGTCAGGGGTAATGAGCAGTTCTTC.

To note about this clone: Different DNA sequences within this sample yield the same CDR3. The chain employs TRBV7-2 and TRBJ2-7; perhaps TRBD2 as D (5 bases). From germline, CDR1 is SGHTA and CDR2 FQGNSA. Deletions cut 1 base from V and 1 base from J, with 8 bases between. The CDR3 is 14 amino acids. CDR3 DNA sequence: TGTGCCAGCAGCTTAGGTCGGGATTCCTACGAGCAGTACTTC. Residues: CASSLGRDSYEQYF.

The rearrangement links TRBV21-1 to TRBJ1-5; no check of the table's D call, TRBD1, against the DNA was made. TRBV21-1 is termed a pseudogene. This CDR3 comprises 14 residues. DNA for the CDR3: TGTGCCAGCAGCCTAGGGCAGGGGGGACAGCCCCAGCATTTT. It codes for CASSLGQGGQPQHF.

The chain employs TRBV7-9 and TRBJ2-5; no reliable D call. Germline assignment: CDR1 SEHNR and CDR2 FQNEAQ (reference sequence). CDR3 length: 16 residues. V was trimmed by 4 bases and J by 5 bases, leaving 20 bases between them. CDR3 residues: CASSSSKQAVWETQYF. The CDR3 DNA is TGTGCCAGCAGCTCATCTAAGCAGGCCGTGTGGGAGACCCAGTACTTC. The full variable domain, completed using reference TRBV7-9 and TRBJ2-5, is DTGVSQNPRHKITKRGQNVTFRCDPISEHNRLYWYRQTLGQGPEFLTYFQNEAQLEKSRLLSDRFSAERPKGSFSTLEIQRTEQGDSAMYLCASSSSKQAVWETQYFGPGTRLLVL.

This clone appeared once. The rearrangement uses TRBV5-6 and TRBJ2-7; TRBD1 agrees at 8 bases. The CDR3 loop spans 14 amino acids. Germline trimming cut 4 bases from V and 2 bases from J; bases unmatched to any gene: 5. Per the germline V gene, CDR1 is SGHDT and CDR2 is YYEEEE. Here the CDR3 reads CASSRQGNPYEQYF. The CDR3, as DNA: TGTGCCAGCAGCAGACAGGGGAACCCCTACGAGCAGTACTTC.

The V call is TRBV27, the J call TRBJ1-1; 7 bases align to TRBD1. The trim removed 5 bases at V and 4 bases at J, leaving 13 bases unmatched. The CDR3 consists of 16 residues. From germline, CDR1 is MNHEY and CDR2 SMNVEV (reference sequence). The chain's CDR3 is CASSDRVREWGTEAFF. The DNA of the CDR3 is TGTGCCAGCAGTGACAGGGTTAGAGAGTGGGGCACTGAAGCTTTCTTT.

The sample holds a few counts of this clone. The chain is built from TRBV19 and TRBJ2-7, with 10 bases that match TRBD1. Germline loops: CDR1 LNHDA, CDR2 SQIVND (reference sequence). V lost 6 bases to trimming and J lost 3 bases; unmatched junction nucleotides: 5. The CDR3 is made up of 14 amino acids. The CDR3 sequence: CASSWTGGDYEQYF. CDR3 sequence (DNA): TGTGCCAGTAGCTGGACAGGGGGGGACTACGAGCAGTACTTC. The full variable domain, completed using reference TRBV19 and TRBJ2-7, is DGGITQSPKYLFRKEGQNVTLSCEQNLNHDAMYWYRQDPGQGLRLIYYSQIVNDFQKGDIAEGYSVSREKKESFPLTVTSAQKNPTAFYLCASSWTGGDYEQYFGPGTRLTVT.

The chain links TRBV7-2 to TRBJ2-2; 7 bases align to TRBD2. This CDR3 contains 16 residues. V was pared by 2 bases and J by 5 bases, with 8 bases of the junction left unmatched. Germline-derived CDR1 and CDR2 are SGHTA and FQGNSA. The CDR3 spells CASSLNGRASTGELFF. The CDR3 bases are TGTGCCAGCAGCTTAAATGGGAGGGCCTCGACCGGGGAGCTGTTTTTT. Variable domain in full (rest from reference TRBV7-2 and TRBJ2-2): GAGVSQSPSNKVTEKGKDVELRCDPISGHTALYWYRQSLGQGLEFLIYFQGNSAPDKSGLPSDRFSAERTGGSVSTLTIQRTQQEDSAVYLCASSLNGRASTGELFFGEGSRLTVL.

The chain is built from TRBV10-3 and TRBJ1-1; 7 nucleotides agree with TRBD1. The ends lost 7 bases at V and 4 bases at J; junction bases unmatched: 9. Germline loops: CDR1 ENHRY, CDR2 SYGVKD. The CDR3 extends over 14 amino acids. CDR3 DNA: TGTGCCATCACCGACCCAACAGGGGCCACTGAAGCTTTCTTT. This codes for CAITDPTGATEAFF.